One sample yielded the 5 T cell receptor beta chains listed below, sequenced in a study of preoperative IRX-2 immunotherapy in early breast cancer. Noted treatment: preoperative locoregional IRX-2 cytokine immunotherapy. Generated by immunoSEQ multiplex PCR, the TCRdb table keeps only in-frame clones and is missing some. The sample carries roughly 57,000 clones, approximately 93% recorded once. This sample was taken from a patient treated with IRX-2 immunotherapy. The receptors stem from a human donor with breast cancer.

This rearrangement joins TRBV6-5 to TRBJ1-4; no clear D. Deletions cut 0 bases from V and 6 bases from J, with 14 bases between. This CDR3 spans 16 amino acids. The V gene's germline CDR1 is MNHEY and CDR2 SVGAGI. This CDR3 reads CASSYSFFFGDEKLFF. In nucleotides, the CDR3 is TGTGCCAGCAGTTACTCGTTCTTTTTCGGGGATGAAAAACTGTTTTTT.

CDR3 loop: CASSLRPTGELFF. CDR3 nucleotide sequence: TGTGCCAGCAGCTTAAGGCCCACCGGGGAGCTGTTTTTT. J is TRBJ2-2 and V is TRBV7-3; D call uncertain. Trimming cost V 1 base and J 4 bases, with 4 bases left between them. The CDR3 consists of 13 residues. Germline lookup yields CDR1 SGHTA and CDR2 FQGTGA.

This clone has a single count. The gene calls are TRBV19 and TRBJ2-1, with 8 bases that match TRBD1. Germline CDR1 is LNHDA and CDR2 is SQIVND (reference sequence). The CDR3 consists of 15 residues. V lost 4 bases and J lost 6; bases outside the gene matches: 8. CDR3 residues: CASSRKDRGANEQFF. The CDR3 DNA reads as TGTGCCAGTAGTAGAAAAGACAGGGGCGCCAATGAGCAGTTCTTC.

The chain recombines TRBV2 with TRBJ1-2; tentative D call: TRBD1 (5 bases). Germline V gives CDR1 SNHLY, CDR2 FYNNEI. V lost 3 bases and J 8 bases, leaving 13 bases between the germline ends. The CDR3 extends over 13 amino acids. The CDR3 DNA sequence: TGTGCCAGCAGTGAGGGGCAGGTTGTCGGCTACACCTTC. Translation: CASSEGQVVGYTF.

The V and J genes are TRBV10-1 and TRBJ1-4, with D possibly matching TRBD1 (5 bases). Per the germline V gene, CDR1 is WNHNN and CDR2 is SYGVQD (reference sequence). CDR3 size: 15 residues. Trimming took off 3 bases at V and 7 bases at J, with 15 bases between the two ends. The CDR3 region is CASSELGRVCEKLFF. As DNA, the CDR3 is TGCGCCAGCAGTGAATTGGGCAGGGTTTGTGAAAAACTGTTTTTT.